This T cell receptor beta chain derives from a study of CD8 T cells in ankylosing spondylitis. Study results and limitations: Apparently characteristic of ankylosing spondylitis blood was a TCR beta motif (eight highly homologous variants).

This clonotype showed up just a few times. The antigen is not known. Using its own MiXCR run on the 5' RACE reads, TCRdb lists one record per CDR3 protein. The sample holds around 770,000 distinct CDR3 sequences; 19% are singletons and the top ten take about 20%. The TCR was taken from a male donor with ankylosing spondylitis. The sequenced material came from blood, either unsorted or a sorted T cell fraction (not recorded which).

In nucleotides, the CDR3 is TGTGCCAGCAAATCGCGCGGGGCAGGGGAGACCCAGTACTTC. Its translation is CASKSRGAGETQYF. The rearrangement links TRBV2 to TRBJ2-5; tentative D call: TRBD2 (6 bases). Germline V lookup: CDR1 SNHLY, CDR2 FYNNEI. The ends were cut back, 7 bases at V and 5 bases at J, with 17 bases in the middle. This CDR3 is built from 14 residues.